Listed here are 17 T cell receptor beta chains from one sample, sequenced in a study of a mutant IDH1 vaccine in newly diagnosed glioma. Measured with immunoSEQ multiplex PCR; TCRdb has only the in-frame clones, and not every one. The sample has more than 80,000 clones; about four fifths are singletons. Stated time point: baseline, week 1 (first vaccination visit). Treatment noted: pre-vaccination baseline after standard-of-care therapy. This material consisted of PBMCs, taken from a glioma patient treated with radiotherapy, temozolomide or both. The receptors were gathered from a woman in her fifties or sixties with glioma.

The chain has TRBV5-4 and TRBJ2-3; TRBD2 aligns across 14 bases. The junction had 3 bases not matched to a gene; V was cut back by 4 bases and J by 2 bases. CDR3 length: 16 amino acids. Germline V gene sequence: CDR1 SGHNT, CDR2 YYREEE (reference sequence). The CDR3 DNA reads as TGTGCCAGCAGCGGGACTAGCGGGGGCCACACAGATACGCAGTATTTT. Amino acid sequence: CASSGTSGGHTDTQYF. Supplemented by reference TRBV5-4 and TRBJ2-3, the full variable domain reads ETGVTQSPTHLIKTRGQQVTLRCSSQSGHNTVSWYQQALGQGPQFIFQYYREEENGRGNFPPRFSGLQFPNYSSELNVNALELDDSALYLCASSGTSGGHTDTQYFGPGTRLTVL.

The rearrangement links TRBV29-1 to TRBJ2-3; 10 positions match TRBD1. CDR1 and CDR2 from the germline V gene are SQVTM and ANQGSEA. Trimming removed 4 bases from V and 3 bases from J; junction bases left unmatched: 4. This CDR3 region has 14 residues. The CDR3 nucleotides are TGCAGCGTTGGGGACAGGGGTTGGACAGATACGCAGTATTTT. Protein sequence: CSVGDRGWTDTQYF.

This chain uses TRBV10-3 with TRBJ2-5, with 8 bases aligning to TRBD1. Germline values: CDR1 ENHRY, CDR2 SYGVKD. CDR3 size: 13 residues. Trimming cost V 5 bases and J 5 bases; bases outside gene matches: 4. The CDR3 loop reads CAISLDRAETQYF. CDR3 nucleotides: TGTGCCATCAGTCTGGACAGGGCTGAGACCCAGTACTTC.

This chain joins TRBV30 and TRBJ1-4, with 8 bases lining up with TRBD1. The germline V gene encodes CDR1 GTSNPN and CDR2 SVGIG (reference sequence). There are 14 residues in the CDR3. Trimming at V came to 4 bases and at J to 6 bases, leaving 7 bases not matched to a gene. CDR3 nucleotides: TGTGCCTGGAAGGGGACAGGAGGAGATGAAAAACTGTTTTTT. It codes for CAWKGTGGDEKLFF.

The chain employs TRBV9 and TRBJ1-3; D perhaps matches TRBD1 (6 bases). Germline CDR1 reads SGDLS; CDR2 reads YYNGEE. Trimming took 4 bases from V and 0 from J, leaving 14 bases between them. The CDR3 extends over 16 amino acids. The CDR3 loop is CASSSDSYLSGNTIYF. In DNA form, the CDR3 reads TGTGCCAGCAGCTCGGACAGTTATCTCTCTGGAAACACCATATATTTT.

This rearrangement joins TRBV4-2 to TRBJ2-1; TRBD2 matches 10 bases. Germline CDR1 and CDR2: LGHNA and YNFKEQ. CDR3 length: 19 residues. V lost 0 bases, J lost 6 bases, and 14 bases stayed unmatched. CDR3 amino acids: CASSQDWVSGGARGNEQFF. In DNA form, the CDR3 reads TGTGCCAGCAGCCAAGATTGGGTCAGCGGGGGGGCCAGGGGCAATGAGCAGTTCTTC.

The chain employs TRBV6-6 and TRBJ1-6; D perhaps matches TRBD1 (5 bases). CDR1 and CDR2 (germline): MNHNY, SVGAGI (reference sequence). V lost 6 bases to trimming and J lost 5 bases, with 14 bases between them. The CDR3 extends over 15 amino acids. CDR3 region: CASSPRQLNNSPLHF. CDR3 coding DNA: TGTGCCAGCAGCCCCAGACAGCTTAATAATTCACCCCTCCACTTT.

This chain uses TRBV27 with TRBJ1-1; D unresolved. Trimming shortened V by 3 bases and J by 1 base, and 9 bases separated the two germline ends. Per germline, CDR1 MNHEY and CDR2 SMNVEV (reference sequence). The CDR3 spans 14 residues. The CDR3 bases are TGTGCCAGCAGTTTGGGCTCCAAGAACACTGAAGCTTTCTTT. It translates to CASSLGSKNTEAFF.

This chain's CDR3 is CASSLEGPHSPLHF. CDR3 nucleotide sequence: TGTGCCAGCAGCTTAGAGGGACCTCATTCACCCCTCCACTTT. The chain links TRBV7-9 to TRBJ1-6; D might be TRBD1 (5 bases). Looked up from germline, CDR1 is SEHNR and CDR2 is FQNEAQ (reference sequence). The CDR3 is 14 amino acids. The V end was cut by 1 base, the J end by 8 bases, with 9 bases between.

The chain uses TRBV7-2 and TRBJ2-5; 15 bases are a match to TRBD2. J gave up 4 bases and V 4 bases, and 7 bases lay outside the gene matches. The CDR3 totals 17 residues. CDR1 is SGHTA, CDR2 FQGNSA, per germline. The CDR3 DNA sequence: TGTGCCAGCAGCTCCCCGTGGACTAGCGGGGGGGTAGAGACCCAGTACTTC. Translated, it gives CASSSPWTSGGVETQYF.

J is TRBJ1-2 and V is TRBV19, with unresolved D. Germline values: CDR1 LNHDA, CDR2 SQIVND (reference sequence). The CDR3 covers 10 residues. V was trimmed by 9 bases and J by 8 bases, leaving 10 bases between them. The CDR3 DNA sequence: TGTGCCAGCCGCAAAGGGGGCTACACCTTC. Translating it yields CASRKGGYTF.

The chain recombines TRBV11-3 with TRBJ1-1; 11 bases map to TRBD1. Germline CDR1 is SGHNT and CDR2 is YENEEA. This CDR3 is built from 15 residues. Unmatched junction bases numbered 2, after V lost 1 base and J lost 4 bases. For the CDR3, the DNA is TGTGCCAGCAGCTTAGGGGGGACAGGGGGCACTGAAGCTTTCTTT. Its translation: CASSLGGTGGTEAFF.

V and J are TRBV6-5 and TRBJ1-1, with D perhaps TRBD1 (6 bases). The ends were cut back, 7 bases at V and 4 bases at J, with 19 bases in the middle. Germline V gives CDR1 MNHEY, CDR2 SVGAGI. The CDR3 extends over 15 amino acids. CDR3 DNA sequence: TGTGCCAGCAAACCACAGGGACGGGATAGCACTGAAGCTTTCTTT. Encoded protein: CASKPQGRDSTEAFF.

This chain's CDR3 is CASSTLAGENTGELFF. The CDR3 region has the DNA TGTGCCAGCAGCACCCTAGCGGGGGAAAACACCGGGGAGCTGTTTTTT. The rearrangement joins TRBV5-4 to TRBJ2-2; TRBD2 agrees at 10 bases. V gave up 4 bases and J gave up 2 bases; unmatched junction bases: 5. CDR1 and CDR2 from the germline V gene are SGHNT and YYREEE (reference sequence). The CDR3 is made up of 16 amino acids.

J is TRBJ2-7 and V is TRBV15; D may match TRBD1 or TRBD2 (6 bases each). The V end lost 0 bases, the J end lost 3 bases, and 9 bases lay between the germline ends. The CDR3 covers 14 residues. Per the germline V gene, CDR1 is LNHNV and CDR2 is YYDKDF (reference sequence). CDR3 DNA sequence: TGTGCCACCAGCAGAGATCGGGGGCGCTACGAGCAGTACTTC. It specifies CATSRDRGRYEQYF.

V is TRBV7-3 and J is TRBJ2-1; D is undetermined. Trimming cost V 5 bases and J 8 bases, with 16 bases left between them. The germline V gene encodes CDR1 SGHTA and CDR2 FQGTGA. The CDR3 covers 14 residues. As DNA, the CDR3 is TGTGCCAGCAGCCGGGCCCCTTACACGGATGAGCAGTTCTTC. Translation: CASSRAPYTDEQFF.

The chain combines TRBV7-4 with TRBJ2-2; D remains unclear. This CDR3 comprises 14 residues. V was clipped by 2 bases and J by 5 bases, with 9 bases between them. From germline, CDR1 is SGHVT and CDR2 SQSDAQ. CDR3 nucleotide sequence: TGTGCCAGCAGCTTAAGGACCTCGACCGGGGAGCTGTTTTTT. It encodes CASSLRTSTGELFF.